Included here is one T cell receptor (beta chain) sequence, with context. Its antigen remains undetermined. No quality values exist for individual bases; no much larger clone is one base distant. The data stem from a study of siplizumab effects on memory and regulatory T cells (dated by TCRdb to between 2019 and 2020). General notes on the study: The effect of the anti-CD2 antibody siplizumab on alloreactive T-cell subsets was examined in allogeneic mixed lymphocyte reactions constructed from human PBMCs.

TCRbeta CDR3 sequencing was performed on sorted unstimulated T cells and on proliferating T cells recovered from mixed lymphocyte reactions. Fresh whole blood from fewer than 11 HLA-typed healthy donors was used to isolate PBMCs. To map where alloreactive clones came from, unstimulated CD4+ regulatory T cells were FACS-sorted. Study-wide findings and limitations: Whether proliferating Tregs from siplizumab cultures actually had suppressive function was not functionally confirmed. Because sequences below about 10^-5 frequency were poorly captured, only a minor fraction of alloreactive clones could be mapped to unstimulated subsets. Unstimulated naive T cells appeared more diverse than memory T cells, and naive cells seemed to contribute substantially to the alloresponse. Among mappable alloreactive CD4+ clones, an average Treg-derived fraction of about 69% was observed with siplizumab, compared with less than 35% in control reactions. For roughly 80-96% of proliferating CD4+ or CD8+ clones, no naive or memory phenotype could be assigned. Siplizumab significantly lowered the cumulative frequency of alloreactive sequences that could be traced to unstimulated CD4+ memory T cells.

Preparation of the library involved the immunoSEQ multiplex PCR assay. Approximately 10^5 TCR templates per sample were assayed on the deep sequencing platform. Genomic DNA extracted from sorted T cells was the material used for TCRbeta CDR3 sequencing. From the authors' description of their analysis: The R programming language was used for clonal analysis of the TCRbeta CDR3 data. Unstimulated samples were compared with post-reaction CFSE-low samples to define alloreactive CD4+ and CD8+ clones. By matching sequences to the repertoires of sorted unstimulated Treg and non-Treg cells, each alloreactive CD4+ clone was assigned a regulatory or non-regulatory origin. As stored in TCRdb, this immuneACCESS dataset retains in-frame rearrangements with V and J assigned. A fraction of the clones does not appear; measured against another copy, unresolved V genes explain less than half of the discrepancy, and the remainder lacks a known reason. V, J and clone size reflect that table, while D and trimming were determined from the DNA. The sample table records 98,000 or so clones; over 90% of these occur just once. In total, the top ten clones hold roughly 0.64% of the sample.

Per the germline V gene, SGHRS is the CDR1 and YFSETQ is the CDR2. V is pruned by 4 bases and J by 1 base, leaving 13 bases of the junction without a gene match. From the cysteine up to the phenylalanine, the CDR3 has a length of 17 residues. Only CDR3 DNA is held: 51 bases, read in frame from base 1. Sample: Tregs sorted from blood. Recombination linked TRBV5-1 to TRBJ1-1, with TRBD1 matching 7 junction bases. This receptor was obtained from a human donor in good health. The CDR3 corresponds to CASSLFRQGRKNTEAFF. The DNA is as follows: TGCGCCAGCAGCCTCTTTAGACAGGGAAGAAAGAACACTGAAGCTTTCTTT.